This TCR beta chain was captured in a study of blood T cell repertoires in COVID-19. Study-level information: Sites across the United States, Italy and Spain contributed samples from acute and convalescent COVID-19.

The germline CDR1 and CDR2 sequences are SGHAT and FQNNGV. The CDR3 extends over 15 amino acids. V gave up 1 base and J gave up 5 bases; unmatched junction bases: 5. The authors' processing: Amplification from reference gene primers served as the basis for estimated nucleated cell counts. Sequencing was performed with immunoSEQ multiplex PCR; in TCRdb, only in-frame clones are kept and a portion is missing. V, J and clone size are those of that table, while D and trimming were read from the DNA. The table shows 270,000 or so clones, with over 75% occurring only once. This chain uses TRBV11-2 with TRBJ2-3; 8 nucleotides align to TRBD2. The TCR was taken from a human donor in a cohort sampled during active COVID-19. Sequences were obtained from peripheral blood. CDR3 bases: TGTGCCAGCAGCTTAGGGACTAGCTTGATAGATACGCAGTATTTT. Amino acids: CASSLGTSLIDTQYF.